This T cell receptor (beta chain) came from a study of shared clonotypes between healthy human individuals (dated by TCRdb to 2019 to 2021). Concerning the study at large: A few men and two women, aged 18 to 49 years, made up the cohort. For each donor, CD4 naive and CD4 memory were each run on three plates, CD8 naive on two plates, and CD8 memory on one plate. Blood TCR repertoires of roughly five healthy adults were deeply sequenced to estimate repertoire size and the extent of clonotype sharing between individuals. To increase sequencing depth and limit assay-specific biases, different laboratories used diverse techniques to prepare libraries and sequence TCR repertoires. Leukapheresis yielded between about 0.85 and 10 billion PBMCs per donor.

The donors were healthy, HIV-negative adults who had no recently reported acute infections or vaccinations. Every donor was a Caucasian adult living in Nashville, Tennessee, USA. CD8 memory samples consisted of magnetically selected CD45RO+ cells combined with CCR7-negative CD45RA+ effector memory (TemRA) cells. After blood collection by leukapheresis, PBMCs were isolated using Ficoll-Histopaque density gradient centrifugation and then cryopreserved in the vapor phase of liquid nitrogen. Analytical flow cytometry was used to check the purity and quantity of each magnetically sorted T cell population. Genomic DNA was isolated from every sorted fraction and measured by UV absorbance on a Nanodrop 2000c. TCR CDR3 regions were amplified from genomic DNA by multiplex PCR using the deep immunoSEQ assay. For each cell subset, the extracted genomic DNA was distributed evenly across all wells of several immunoSEQ 96-well plates, and each plate served as one replicate. For sorted subsets, each replicate PCR was loaded with around 220 ng genomic DNA, equivalent to 30,000 or so T cell genomes. Purified libraries were measured with a Qubit 3.0 fluorometer, size-checked on a Bioanalyzer 2100, and measured again with the KAPA Library Quantification kit. Each immunoSEQ 96-well plate was sequenced on its own single-read 150-cycle Illumina NextSeq 550 flow cell. The paper's processing steps were these. Because the immunoSEQ output included only junctional sequences and no quality scores, the filtering could not be the same as the filtering used for full-length reads. To assign V/J genes and CDR3, sequences were annotated against IMGT germline references using PyIR, a Python wrapper for IgBLAST v1.9. Reads with weak V/J assignments (E-value above 1e-6), missing CDR3, stop codons, out-of-frame junctions, or ambiguous translated residues were removed. V3J clonotypes were defined as sequences sharing the same inferred V gene, J gene, and CDR3 amino acid sequence. Percentage overlap between repertoires was calculated by dividing the number of shared unique clonotypes by the size of the smaller repertoire. Three approaches were used to assess repertoire richness: RTK rarefaction, the Chao1 estimator, and Recon v2.1 estimates of unobserved clonotypes. Generation probabilities for all TCRbeta clonotypes obtained by the gDNA method from a handful of donors were computed using OLGA. TCRdb stores this immuneACCESS table with in-frame sequences only. Part of the clones is absent; in the studies checked, under half of the shortfall reflects unresolved V genes, and no reason is known for the rest. V and J calls plus clone size are reproduced from that table; the DNA served to infer D and trimming. The sample contains around 690,000 clones, around 91% of them found a single time. In total, the top ten clones hold more than 30% of the sample.

Measured from the cysteine to the phenylalanine, the CDR3 is 14 residues long. CDR3 DNA only is kept here, 42 bases in frame from base 1. V is pared back by 5 bases and J by 0 bases, with 11 bases lying between the germline termini. CDR1 is given as SGHVS and CDR2 as FQNEAQ, both from the germline V gene. Broader findings and caveats from the paper: Across a handful of donors, around 5% of naive CD4, roughly 3.4% of naive CD8, about 2% of memory CD4, and approximately 0.42% of memory CD8 clonotypes were shared. The genetic and exposure-history diversity represented was limited by the small number of donors. Naive subsets generally had larger estimated clonotype richness than memory subsets. Sampling was restricted to blood, and TCR repertoires in tissues likely differ from the TCR repertoires found in blood. Clonotypes shared by all four sorted-subset donors showed higher generation probabilities than non-shared clonotypes. Incomplete sequencing was indicated by rarefaction of sorted-subset datasets, despite the large sequencing depth. Pairwise subsampling indicated that sequencing depth was expected to affect the degree of clonotype sharing among donors.

A remark on this clone: Its antigen target is currently unknown. Base qualities are not recorded, but no much larger clone differs from it by a single base.

The V and J segments used are TRBV7-8 and TRBJ2-7; the D segment cannot be called with confidence. The receptor comes from a man between 18 and 35 years old in good health. Some clones in this sample may be carry-over from other donors' samples. The specimen sequenced was memory CD8+ T cells from PBMCs. Interpreted using the paper, the cell subset or site label stands for: CD45RO+ cells pooled with CCR7-negative TemRA cells. The CDR3 has the sequence CASSPVGPSYEQYF. The DNA is as follows: TGTGCCAGCAGCCCCGTCGGCCCCTCCTACGAGCAGTACTTC.